Listed below are T cell receptor beta chains from one sample, sequenced in a study of blood T cells in healthy people across ages. Via MiXCR, TCRdb re-called the 5' RACE reads, giving one row per CDR3 protein. The sample includes approximately 1,700,000 distinct CDR3 sequences, about two fifths seen only once; the top ten take roughly 24%. Sequenced sample: blood. The receptors derive from a human donor in good health. The CDR3 runs from the conserved cysteine through the conserved F or W. Fields, in order: clone size, D gene, V gene, J gene, CDR3 DNA, CDR3 protein. D genes are given only for firm matches. Only part of the rows carry a size: once, few, many, or a class if the clone is expanded.

few,TRBD2,TRBV11-2,TRBJ2-3,TGTGCCAACAGCTTAGCCCCCCGGGCTAGCGGGGGGGCAGGAGATACGCAGTATTTT,CANSLAPRASGGAGDTQYF
-,-,TRBV3-1,TRBJ2-7,TGTGCCAGCAGCCAATACACCACCTACGAGCAGTACTTC,CASSQYTTYEQYF
few,-,TRBV20-1,TRBJ1-2,TGCAGTGCTAGGGGGCCCCCGGACGGCTACACCTTC,CSARGPPDGYTF
few,-,TRBV7-2,TRBJ2-5,TGTGCCAGCAGCTCCTACGGGGACTCCAGGTACCAAGAGACCCAGTACTTC,CASSSYGDSRYQETQYF
-,TRBD2,TRBV5-1,TRBJ2-7,TGCGCCAGCAGCAAGGGACTAGCGGGGGCCTCCTACGAGCAGTACTTC,CASSKGLAGASYEQYF
-,-,TRBV7-3,TRBJ1-1,TGTGCCAGCAGCTCCTCCGGCGCTTATACTGAAGCTTTCTTT,CASSSSGAYTEAFF
-,-,TRBV12-3/TRBV12-4,TRBJ2-1,TGTGCCATTCGATCTCCCGGTAAAACAGCACGGAATGAGCAGTTCTTC,CAIRSPGKTARNEQFF
-,-,TRBV20-1,TRBJ1-1,TGCAGTGCTAGAGATCTCATGACGAACACTGAAGCTTTCTTT,CSARDLMTNTEAFF
-,-,TRBV20-1,TRBJ1-2,TGCAGTGCTCCTTCGGGGAATCGTGGCTACACCTTC,CSAPSGNRGYTF
-,-,TRBV6-6,TRBJ2-5,TGTGCCAGCAAGCTGCCAGACCAAGAGACCCAGTACTTC,CASKLPDQETQYF
-,-,TRBV5-5,TRBJ1-2,TGTGCCAGCAGCACGGCCACCTTTAACTATGGCTACACCTTC,CASSTATFNYGYTF
-,-,TRBV9,TRBJ1-1,TGTGCCAGCAAGTACCACACTGAAGCTTTCTTT,CASKYHTEAFF
few,TRBD2,TRBV5-1,TRBJ2-1,TGCGCCAGCAGCCCGACTAGCGGGGGGGCCCTCGGTGAGCAGTTCTTC,CASSPTSGGALGEQFF
once,-,TRBV7-9,TRBJ2-1,TGTGCCAGCAGCTCCAGGACAGTACGAAATGAGCAGTTCTTC,CASSSRTVRNEQFF
-,TRBD1,TRBV20-1,TRBJ2-5,TGCAGTGCTATCCCCGGGACAGGGCAAGAGACCCAGTACTTC,CSAIPGTGQETQYF
few,-,TRBV5-1,TRBJ2-7,TGCGCCAGCAGCTCTAAGGGGGAACCTAACTACGAGCAGTACTTC,CASSSKGEPNYEQYF
-,TRBD1,TRBV12-3/TRBV12-4,TRBJ2-1,TGTGCCAGCAGTGCCGGGACAGGGGTCGGGGAGCAGTTCTTC,CASSAGTGVGEQFF
few,-,TRBV12-3/TRBV12-4,TRBJ1-4,TGTGCCAGCAGGGTGACAGAGAATGAAAAACTGTTTTTT,CASRVTENEKLFF
-,-,TRBV20-1,TRBJ2-1,TGCAGTGCTAAAGTGCGGGCAGGGAGTGGCAGTAATGAGCAGTTCTTC,CSAKVRAGSGSNEQFF
-,TRBD1,TRBV7-9,TRBJ2-5,TGTGCCAGCAGCTCCCCGGACAGGGGTTATGGGGAGACCCAGTACTTC,CASSSPDRGYGETQYF
few,TRBD1,TRBV20-1,TRBJ2-3,TGCAGTGCTAGCTTTAAGACAGGGGGCGTAGATACGCAGTATTTT,CSASFKTGGVDTQYF
-,-,TRBV3-1,TRBJ2-7,TGTGCCAGCAGCCTTTTCCGGGACTTTAACTCCTACGAGCAGTACTTC,CASSLFRDFNSYEQYF
few,-,TRBV6-1,TRBJ1-2,TGTGCCAGCAGTGATCCGGGACCCTATGGCTACACCTTC,CASSDPGPYGYTF
few,-,TRBV10-3,TRBJ2-1,TGTGCCATCAAGGAAGGGGGAAGTAATGAGCAGTTCTTC,CAIKEGGSNEQFF
few,TRBD1,TRBV5-1,TRBJ2-4,TGCGCCAGCAGCTTGCGGGCTCCGAGACAGGGGGCGGCCAAAAACATTCAGTACTTC,CASSLRAPRQGAAKNIQYF
-,TRBD2,TRBV20-1,TRBJ2-7,TGCAGTGCTACAAGGACTAGTTTGGGCGAGCAGTACTTC,CSATRTSLGEQYF
-,TRBD2,TRBV5-1,TRBJ2-7,TGCGCCAGCAGCCTGGGACTAGCGGGGGGCAAGGAGTCCTACGAGCAGTACTTC,CASSLGLAGGKESYEQYF
-,-,TRBV4-3,TRBJ1-2,TGCGCCAGCAGCGGGGACGGACAGAGATTTAACTATGGCTACACCTTC,CASSGDGQRFNYGYTF
once,-,TRBV6-6,TRBJ1-1,TGTGCCACCACCCGCGCCCAGGGGTTGGGTTTTGAAGCTTTCTTT,CATTRAQGLGFEAFF
few,-,TRBV6-6,TRBJ1-2,TGTGCCAGCAGTTACTATTCGGACAGTCCCTATGGCTACACCTTC,CASSYYSDSPYGYTF
few,-,TRBV9,TRBJ1-6,TGTGCCAGCAGCGTAGGGGGGCGGTCACCCCTCCACTTT,CASSVGGRSPLHF
-,-,TRBV5-4,TRBJ2-1,TGTGCCAGCACCGCCTCGGGGGCCTCCTACAATGAGCAGTTCTTC,CASTASGASYNEQFF
-,-,TRBV2,TRBJ2-3,-,CASILEGRGTQYF
-,TRBD1,TRBV29-1,TRBJ2-6,TGCAGCGTTGAGTACAGGGGGCAAGGGAACGTCCTGACTTTC,CSVEYRGQGNVLTF
-,-,TRBV29-1,TRBJ1-2,TGCAGCGTTGTGGGGAACGACTATGGCTGCACCTTC,CSVVGNDYGCTF
-,TRBD1,TRBV6-6,TRBJ2-2,TGTGCCAGCAGTTACTGGGACAGGGAGATGAACACCGGGGAGCTGTTTTTT,CASSYWDREMNTGELFF
-,-,TRBV3-1,TRBJ1-5,TGTGCCAGCAGCCTAAATATGGATCAGCCCCAGCATTTT,CASSLNMDQPQHF
few,TRBD1,TRBV4-3,TRBJ1-2,TGCGCCAGCAGCCAAGCCCTCCGGGGACAGGGGTATAAGGACTATGGCTACACCTTC,CASSQALRGQGYKDYGYTF
-,TRBD2,TRBV10-3,TRBJ2-1,TGTGCCATCAGTGAGTTACTAGCGGGGGCCTACAATGAGCAGTTCTTC,CAISELLAGAYNEQFF
-,-,TRBV2,TRBJ1-2,TGTGCCAGCAGCGAACACGGGACTAAGGGCTACACCTTC,CASSEHGTKGYTF
-,-,TRBV7-9,TRBJ2-4,TGTGCCAGCAGCTTTGGCAAGGGAACGGACATTCAGTACTTC,CASSFGKGTDIQYF
-,TRBD2,TRBV12-3/TRBV12-4,TRBJ2-3,TGTGCCAGCAGTGGTTTCCGGCGGGGGACTACTTCTAGCACAGATACGCAGTATTTT,CASSGFRRGTTSSTDTQYF
few,-,TRBV4-3,TRBJ2-7,TGCGCCAGCAGCCAAGTAATAACAGGAACCTACGAGCAGTACTTC,CASSQVITGTYEQYF
few,TRBD1,TRBV7-8,TRBJ1-4,TGTGCCAGCAGCTTAGCGGGACAGACTAATGAAAAACTGTTTTTT,CASSLAGQTNEKLFF
few,-,TRBV3-1,TRBJ2-7,TGTGCCAGCAGCTCGACACTTACCTCCTACGAGCAGTACTTC,CASSSTLTSYEQYF
-,-,TRBV12-3/TRBV12-4,TRBJ1-2,TGTGCCAGCAGTTTAAATATTAGGGGCTACACCTTC,CASSLNIRGYTF